The next 21 T cell receptor beta chains were all read from a single sample in a study of PD-1 blockade in classical Hodgkin lymphoma. After autologous stem cell transplantation all patients relapsed, and prior brentuximab vedotin exposure differed between cohorts. TCRdb's copy holds only in-frame clones and misses some; the assay was immunoSEQ multiplex PCR. The repertoire includes about 2,400 clones, 58% of them detected once, and about 33% sits in the top ten. The source was peripheral blood mononuclear cells (PBMCs), collected at baseline. Every receptor here comes from a human donor with classical Hodgkin lymphoma.

This clone is medium-sized. The V call is TRBV7-2, the J call TRBJ1-6; 9 nucleotides line up with TRBD1. CDR3 size: 15 residues. Trimming at V came to 1 base and at J to 10 bases, leaving 5 bases not matched to a gene. CDR1 and CDR2 (germline): SGHTA, FQGNSA. The CDR3 DNA is TGTGCCAGCAGCTTAGGGACAGGGGCCACATCACCCCTCCACTTT. It yields the protein CASSLGTGATSPLHF.

The chain joins TRBV27 to TRBJ2-6; possible D gene TRBD2, 5 bases. V dropped 4 bases and J dropped 2 bases, with 9 bases sitting between them. Germline CDR1 MNHEY, CDR2 SMNVEV (reference sequence). The CDR3 sequence is 15 residues long. CDR3 coding DNA: TGTGCCAGCAGTTGGACTTCCGCTGGGGCCAACGTCCTGACTTTC. Translated: CASSWTSAGANVLTF.

The chain has TRBV7-2 and TRBJ2-5; a weak D match, TRBD1 (6 bases). CDR1 is SGHTA, CDR2 FQGNSA, per germline. The ends were cut back, 5 bases at V and 2 bases at J, with 15 bases in the middle. The CDR3 sequence is 15 residues long. The CDR3 coding sequence is TGTGCCAGCAGCCCTACGTACAGGGAACAAGAGACCCAGTACTTC. It encodes CASSPTYREQETQYF.

The chain combines TRBV14 with TRBJ1-2; perhaps TRBD1 as D (5 bases). From germline, CDR1 is SGHDN and CDR2 FVKESK. The CDR3 contains 17 residues. Trimming pared 4 bases from V and 0 bases from J, leaving 18 bases between. CDR3 in DNA: TGTGCCAGCAGCCTCGATAGGGACGCTACCACTAACTATGGCTACACCTTC. It is translated as CASSLDRDATTNYGYTF.

V gene TRBV2 combines with J gene TRBJ1-2; 7 nucleotides agree with TRBD1. V gave up 6 bases and J gave up 8 bases; unmatched junction bases: 6. This CDR3 is 12 amino acids long. CDR1 SNHLY and CDR2 FYNNEI come from the germline V gene. The CDR3 here is CASRTGYEGYTF. CDR3 bases: TGTGCCAGCAGGACAGGGTACGAAGGCTACACCTTC.

The rearrangement links TRBV6-1 to TRBJ2-1; TRBD2 matches 8 bases. Germline V gene data show CDR1 as MNHNS and CDR2 as SASEGT. The CDR3 is 15 residues long. The trim removed 6 bases at V and 7 bases at J, leaving 11 bases unmatched. CDR3 nucleotide sequence: TGTGCCAGCAGCCCCCGTAGAGCGGGGGAGAATGAGCAGTTCTTC. This sequence encodes CASSPRRAGENEQFF.

The rearrangement joins TRBV6-1 to TRBJ1-4; D possibly corresponds to TRBD1 (5 bases). CDR3 size: 15 residues. Germline V gene data show CDR1 as MNHNS and CDR2 as SASEGT. V was cut by 6 bases and J by 8 bases, with 19 bases left in between. The CDR3 region has the DNA TGTGCCAGCAGGAGCGGGACCCAGGACGGCGAAAAACTGTTTTTT. Its protein is CASRSGTQDGEKLFF.

This clone was seen only a few times. The chain links TRBV7-2 to TRBJ2-1; D unclear. In germline, CDR1 is SGHTA, CDR2 FQGNSA. The CDR3 covers 13 residues. Trimming cost V 5 bases and J 6 bases, with 11 bases left between them. CDR3 loop: CASSLGLSNEQFF. Here the CDR3 DNA reads TGTGCCAGCAGCCTCGGCCTATCCAATGAGCAGTTCTTC. The variable domain in full, completed from reference TRBV7-2 and TRBJ2-1, reads GAGVSQSPSNKVTEKGKDVELRCDPISGHTALYWYRQSLGQGLEFLIYFQGNSAPDKSGLPSDRFSAERTGGSVSTLTIQRTQQEDSAVYLCASSLGLSNEQFFGPGTRLTVL.

The chain carries TRBV6-1 and TRBJ2-5; 7 positions match TRBD2. The CDR3 consists of 16 residues. Per the germline V gene, CDR1 is MNHNS and CDR2 is SASEGT. The trim removed 3 bases at V and 4 bases at J, leaving 11 bases unmatched. The CDR3 protein is CASSDNGAGDGETQYF. The DNA of the CDR3 is TGTGCCAGCAGTGATAACGGGGCGGGGGACGGAGAGACCCAGTACTTC.

The CDR3 sequence is CAISESGGDRGEQFF. CDR3 nucleotides: TGTGCCATCAGTGAGTCCGGGGGGGACCGGGGTGAGCAGTTCTTC. The chain carries TRBV10-3 and TRBJ2-1; TRBD2 agrees at 8 bases. This CDR3 has 15 amino acids. Looked up from germline, CDR1 is ENHRY and CDR2 is SYGVKD. V lost 0 bases, J lost 9 bases, and 7 bases stayed unmatched.

This chain joins TRBV29-1 and TRBJ2-1, with D possibly TRBD2 on 6 matching bases. V lost 4 bases and J lost 2, with 15 bases in between. Germline values: CDR1 SQVTM, CDR2 ANQGSEA. The CDR3 covers 15 residues. Here the CDR3 reads CSVAGAEKTYNEQFF. The DNA for the CDR3 is TGCAGCGTTGCGGGAGCGGAAAAAACCTACAATGAGCAGTTCTTC.

V gene TRBV11-2 combines with J gene TRBJ2-7; no definite D call. V lost 5 bases and J 2 bases, leaving 16 bases between the germline ends. Germline CDR1 SGHAT, CDR2 FQNNGV. The CDR3 loop spans 15 amino acids. CDR3 nucleotides: TGTGCCAGCAGCCAAACCCCGGACGGCCCCTACGAGCAGTACTTC. Translating gives CASSQTPDGPYEQYF.

The chain employs TRBV28 and TRBJ2-3; D ambiguous. V dropped 2 bases and J dropped 6 bases, with 3 bases sitting between them. There are 11 residues in the CDR3. Germline V gene data show CDR1 as MDHEN and CDR2 as SYDVKM. The CDR3 nucleotides are TGTGCCAGCAGTTTAATTGATACGCAGTATTTT. Encoded protein: CASSLIDTQYF. Complete variable domain (other parts from reference TRBV28 and TRBJ2-3): DVKVTQSSRYLVKRTGEKVFLECVQDMDHENMFWYRQDPGLGLRLIYFSYDVKMKEKGDIPEGYSVSREKKERFSLILESASTNQTSMYLCASSLIDTQYFGPGTRLTVL.

The DNA for the CDR3 is TGTGCCAGCAGTCAGGCAGGTGCATTCTCTGGGGCCAACGTCCTGACTTTC. It encodes CASSQAGAFSGANVLTF. The gene calls are TRBV28 and TRBJ2-6; D is unclear. V lost 5 bases and J lost 0, with 14 bases in between. The CDR3 is made up of 17 amino acids. Per germline, CDR1 MDHEN and CDR2 SYDVKM. Filled out from reference TRBV28 and TRBJ2-6, the complete variable domain reads DVKVTQSSRYLVKRTGEKVFLECVQDMDHENMFWYRQDPGLGLRLIYFSYDVKMKEKGDIPEGYSVSREKKERFSLILESASTNQTSMYLCASSQAGAFSGANVLTFGAGSRLTVL.

This clone appeared once. This chain uses TRBV15 with TRBJ2-1; TRBD2 matches 12 bases. This CDR3 comprises 16 residues. The germline gives CDR1 LNHNV, CDR2 YYDKDF (reference sequence). Trimming at V came to 2 bases and at J to 3 bases, leaving 2 bases not matched to a gene. The DNA for the CDR3 is TGTGCCACCAGCAGACAACTAGCGGGGGGCTACAATGAGCAGTTCTTC. It translates to CATSRQLAGGYNEQFF.

The J gene is TRBJ1-2, the V gene TRBV9, with no clear D. The CDR3 sequence is 16 residues long. The germline V gene has CDR1 SGDLS and CDR2 YYNGEE. Trimming removed 0 bases at V and 4 bases at J, with 16 bases between. As DNA, the CDR3 is TGTGCCAGCAGCGTAGTCGGCGGAGCAGCTACCTATGGCTACACCTTC. Translation: CASSVVGGAATYGYTF.

CDR3 sequence (DNA): TGTGCCAGCAGTTACGGGGAGGGGCCCTCGGGCGAGCAGTACTTC. Translating gives CASSYGEGPSGEQYF. This rearrangement joins TRBV28 to TRBJ2-7; 7 bases fit TRBD2. Unmatched junction bases numbered 12, after V lost 4 bases and J lost 6 bases. Germline V gene sequence: CDR1 MDHEN, CDR2 SYDVKM. CDR3 size: 15 residues.

The V call is TRBV6-1, the J call TRBJ1-6; no reliable D call. The CDR3 spans 14 residues. Germline assignment: CDR1 MNHNS and CDR2 SASEGT. V lost 9 bases and J 5 bases, leaving 14 bases between the germline ends. The chain's CDR3 is CASSYGADNSPLHF. CDR3 bases: TGTGCCAGTTCTTACGGTGCAGATAATTCACCCCTCCACTTT.

This clone was detected only a few times. The chain recombines TRBV6-1 with TRBJ2-7; TRBD1 agrees at 9 bases. The germline CDR1 and CDR2 sequences are MNHNS and SASEGT. The CDR3 loop spans 14 amino acids. After removal of 7 bases from V and 3 bases from J, the junction contained 7 bases not matched to a gene. CDR3 sequence (DNA): TGTGCCAGCATAATCAGACAGGGGGTCTACGAGCAGTACTTC. Translating it yields CASIIRQGVYEQYF.

This rearrangement joins TRBV11-2 to TRBJ2-1, with 7 bases lining up with TRBD1. V was pared by 0 bases and J by 0 bases, with 5 bases of the junction left unmatched. Germline CDR1 is SGHAT and CDR2 is FQNNGV. The CDR3 totals 17 residues. This chain's CDR3 is CASSLEGQRSSYNEQFF. The CDR3 region has the DNA TGTGCCAGCAGCTTAGAGGGACAGCGGAGCTCCTACAATGAGCAGTTCTTC.

V gene TRBV4-3 combines with J gene TRBJ2-1; 7 positions agree with TRBD1. V shed 3 bases, J shed 3 bases, and the junction held 5 bases outside the gene matches. Germline V gives CDR1 LGHNA, CDR2 YSLEER. The CDR3 covers 15 residues. The DNA for the CDR3 is TGCGCCAGCAGCCAGTGGACAGGTCACTACAATGAGCAGTTCTTC. Its protein is CASSQWTGHYNEQFF.